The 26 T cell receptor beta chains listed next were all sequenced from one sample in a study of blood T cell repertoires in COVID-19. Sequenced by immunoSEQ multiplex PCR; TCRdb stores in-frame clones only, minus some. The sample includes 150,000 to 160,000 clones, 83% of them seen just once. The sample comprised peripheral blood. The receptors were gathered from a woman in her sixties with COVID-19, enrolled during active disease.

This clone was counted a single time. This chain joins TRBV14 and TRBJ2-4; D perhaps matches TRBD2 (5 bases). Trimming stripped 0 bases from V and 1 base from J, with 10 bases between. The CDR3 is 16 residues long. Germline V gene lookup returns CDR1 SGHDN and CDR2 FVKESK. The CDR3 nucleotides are TGTGCCAGCAGCCAAGATGAGGGCTTCGCCAAAAACATTCAGTACTTC. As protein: CASSQDEGFAKNIQYF. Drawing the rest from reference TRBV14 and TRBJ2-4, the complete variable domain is EAGVTQFPSHSVIEKGQTVTLRCDPISGHDNLYWYRRVMGKEIKFLLHFVKESKQDESGMPNNRFLAERTGGTYSTLKVQPAELEDSGVYFCASSQDEGFAKNIQYFGAGTRLSVL.

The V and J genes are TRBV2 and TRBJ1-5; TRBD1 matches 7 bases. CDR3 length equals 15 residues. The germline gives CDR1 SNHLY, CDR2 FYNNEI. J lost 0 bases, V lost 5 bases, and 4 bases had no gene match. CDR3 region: CASSRGQVSNQPQHF. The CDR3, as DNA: TGTGCCAGCAGTCGCGGACAGGTTAGCAATCAGCCCCAGCATTTT.

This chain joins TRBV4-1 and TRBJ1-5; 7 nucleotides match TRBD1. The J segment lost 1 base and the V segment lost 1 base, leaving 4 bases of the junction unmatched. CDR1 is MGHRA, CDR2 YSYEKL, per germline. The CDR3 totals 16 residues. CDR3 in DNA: TGCGCCAGCAGCCAAGCTTGGGGACAGAGCAATCAGCCCCAGCATTTT. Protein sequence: CASSQAWGQSNQPQHF.

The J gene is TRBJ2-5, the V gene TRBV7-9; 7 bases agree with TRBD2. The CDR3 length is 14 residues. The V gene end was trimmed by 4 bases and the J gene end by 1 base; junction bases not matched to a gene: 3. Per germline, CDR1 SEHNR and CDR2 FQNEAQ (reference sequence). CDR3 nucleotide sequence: TGTGCCAGCAGCTCCGAGCGGGGCCAAGAGACCCAGTACTTC. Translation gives CASSSERGQETQYF.

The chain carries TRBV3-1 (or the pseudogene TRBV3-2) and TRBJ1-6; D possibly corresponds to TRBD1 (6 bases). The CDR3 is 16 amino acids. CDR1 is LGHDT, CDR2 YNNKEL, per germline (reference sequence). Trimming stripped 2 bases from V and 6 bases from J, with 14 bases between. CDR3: CASSQIAGVGNSPLHF. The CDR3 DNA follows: TGTGCCAGCAGCCAAATCGCAGGGGTAGGTAATTCACCCCTCCACTTT.

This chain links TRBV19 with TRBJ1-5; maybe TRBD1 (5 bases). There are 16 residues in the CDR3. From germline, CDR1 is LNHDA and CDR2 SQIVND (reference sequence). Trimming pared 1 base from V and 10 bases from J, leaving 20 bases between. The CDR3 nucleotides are TGTGCCAGTAGTATAGGACAGCCCCGTGAGGCCGTCCCCCAGCATTTT. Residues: CASSIGQPREAVPQHF.

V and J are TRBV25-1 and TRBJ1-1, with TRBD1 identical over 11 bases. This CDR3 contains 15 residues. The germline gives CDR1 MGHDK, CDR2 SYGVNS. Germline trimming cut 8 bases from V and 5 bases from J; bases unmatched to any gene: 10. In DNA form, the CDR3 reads TGTGCCAGCCAGACCTACGGACAGGGGGCAACTGAAGCTTTCTTT. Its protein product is CASQTYGQGATEAFF. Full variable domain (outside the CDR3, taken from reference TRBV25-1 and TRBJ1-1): EADIYQTPRYLVIGTGKKITLECSQTMGHDKMYWYQQDPGMELHLIHYSYGVNSTEKGDLSSESTVSRIRTEHFPLTLESARPSHTSQYLCASQTYGQGATEAFFGQGTRLTVV.

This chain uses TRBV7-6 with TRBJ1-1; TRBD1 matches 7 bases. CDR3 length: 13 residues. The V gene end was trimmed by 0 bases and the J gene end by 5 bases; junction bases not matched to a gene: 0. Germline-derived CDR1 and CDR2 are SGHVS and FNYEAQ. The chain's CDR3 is CASSLATGTEAFF. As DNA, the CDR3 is TGTGCCAGCAGCTTAGCGACAGGGACTGAAGCTTTCTTT.

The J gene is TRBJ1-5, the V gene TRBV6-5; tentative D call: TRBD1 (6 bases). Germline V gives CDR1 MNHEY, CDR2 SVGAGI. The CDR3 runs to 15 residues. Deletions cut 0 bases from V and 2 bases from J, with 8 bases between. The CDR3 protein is CASSYSNRGNQPQHF. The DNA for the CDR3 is TGTGCCAGCAGTTACTCGAACAGGGGCAATCAGCCCCAGCATTTT.

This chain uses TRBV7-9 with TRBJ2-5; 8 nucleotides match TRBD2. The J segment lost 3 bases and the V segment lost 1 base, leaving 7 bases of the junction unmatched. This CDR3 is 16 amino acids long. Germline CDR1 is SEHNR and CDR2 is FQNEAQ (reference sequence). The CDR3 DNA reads TGTGCCAGCAGCTTAGTGGGTAGCGGGGAGGAAGAGACCCAGTACTTC. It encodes CASSLVGSGEEETQYF.

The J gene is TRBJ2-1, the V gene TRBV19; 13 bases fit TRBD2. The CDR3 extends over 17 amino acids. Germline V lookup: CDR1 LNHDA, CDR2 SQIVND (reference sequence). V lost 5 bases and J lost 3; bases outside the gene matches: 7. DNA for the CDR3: TGTGCCAGTAGTCCCGGTCGACTAGCGGGAGGCTACAATGAGCAGTTCTTC. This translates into CASSPGRLAGGYNEQFF.

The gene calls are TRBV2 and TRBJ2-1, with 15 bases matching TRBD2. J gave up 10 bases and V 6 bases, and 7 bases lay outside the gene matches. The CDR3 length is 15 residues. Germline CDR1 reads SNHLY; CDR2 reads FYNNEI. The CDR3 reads CASRGGLAGGEEQFF. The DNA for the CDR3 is TGTGCCAGCAGGGGTGGACTAGCGGGAGGGGAAGAGCAGTTCTTC. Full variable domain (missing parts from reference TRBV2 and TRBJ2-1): EPEVTQTPSHQVTQMGQEVILRCVPISNHLYFYWYRQILGQKVEFLVSFYNNEISEKSEIFDDQFSVERPDGSNFTLKIRSTKLEDSAMYFCASRGGLAGGEEQFFGPGTRLTVL.

CDR3 residues: CASSGRVPLNEQFF. For the CDR3, the DNA is TGTGCCAGCAGTGGCCGGGTCCCTCTCAATGAGCAGTTCTTC. The genes are TRBV2 and TRBJ2-1, with no clear D. Trimming removed 4 bases from V and 6 bases from J, with 13 bases in between. This CDR3 comprises 14 residues. Germline V CDR1 and CDR2: SNHLY, FYNNEI.

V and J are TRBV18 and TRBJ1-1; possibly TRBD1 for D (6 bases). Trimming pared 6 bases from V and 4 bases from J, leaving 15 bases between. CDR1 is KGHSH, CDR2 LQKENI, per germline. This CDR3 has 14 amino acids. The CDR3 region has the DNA TGTGCCAGCTCGTCTGACAGAGGGGGCACTGAAGCTTTCTTT. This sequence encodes CASSSDRGGTEAFF.

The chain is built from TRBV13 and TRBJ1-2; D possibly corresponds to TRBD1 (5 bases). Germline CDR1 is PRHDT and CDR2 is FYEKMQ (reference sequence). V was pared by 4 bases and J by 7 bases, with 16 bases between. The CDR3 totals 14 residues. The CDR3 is CASSSRGRASGYTF. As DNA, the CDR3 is TGTGCCAGCAGCTCTAGAGGCAGGGCTTCTGGCTACACCTTC. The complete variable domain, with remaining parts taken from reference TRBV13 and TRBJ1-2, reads AAGVIQSPRHLIKEKRETATLKCYPIPRHDTVYWYQQGPGQDPQFLISFYEKMQSDKGSIPDRFSAQQFSDYHSELNMSSLELGDSALYFCASSSRGRASGYTFGSGTRLTVV.

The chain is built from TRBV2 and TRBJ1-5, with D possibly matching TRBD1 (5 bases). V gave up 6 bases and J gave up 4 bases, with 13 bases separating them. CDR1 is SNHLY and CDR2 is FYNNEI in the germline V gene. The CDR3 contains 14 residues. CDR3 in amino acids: CASRGGTGNQPQHF. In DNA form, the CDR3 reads TGTGCCAGCAGGGGGGGGACGGGTAATCAGCCCCAGCATTTT.

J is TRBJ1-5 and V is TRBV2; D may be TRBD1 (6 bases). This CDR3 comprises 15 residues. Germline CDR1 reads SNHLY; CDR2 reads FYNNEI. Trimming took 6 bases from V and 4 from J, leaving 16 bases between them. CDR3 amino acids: CASSRGQEFNQPQHF. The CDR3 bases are TGTGCCAGCAGCCGGGGACAAGAGTTTAATCAGCCCCAGCATTTT. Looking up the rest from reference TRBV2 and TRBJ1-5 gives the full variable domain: EPEVTQTPSHQVTQMGQEVILRCVPISNHLYFYWYRQILGQKVEFLVSFYNNEISEKSEIFDDQFSVERPDGSNFTLKIRSTKLEDSAMYFCASSRGQEFNQPQHFGDGTRLSIL.

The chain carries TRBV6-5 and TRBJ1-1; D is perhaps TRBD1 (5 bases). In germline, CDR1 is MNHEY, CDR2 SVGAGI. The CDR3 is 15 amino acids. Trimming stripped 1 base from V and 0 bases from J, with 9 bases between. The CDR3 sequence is CASSYYRTLNTEAFF. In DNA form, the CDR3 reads TGTGCCAGCAGTTACTACAGGACCTTGAACACTGAAGCTTTCTTT.

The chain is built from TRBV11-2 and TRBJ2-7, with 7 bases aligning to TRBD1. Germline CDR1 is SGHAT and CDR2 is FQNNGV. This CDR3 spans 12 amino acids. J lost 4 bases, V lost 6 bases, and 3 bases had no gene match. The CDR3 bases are TGTGCCAGCAGTTACAGGGGTTACGAGCAGTACGTC. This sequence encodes CASSYRGYEQYV.

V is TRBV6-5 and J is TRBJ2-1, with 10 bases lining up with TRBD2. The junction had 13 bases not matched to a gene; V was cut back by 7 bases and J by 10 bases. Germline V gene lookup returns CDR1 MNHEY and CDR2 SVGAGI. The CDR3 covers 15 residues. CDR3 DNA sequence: TGTGCCAGCAAGGCTAGCGGGAGAGGAGGTGGGGAGCAGTTCTTC. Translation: CASKASGRGGGEQFF.

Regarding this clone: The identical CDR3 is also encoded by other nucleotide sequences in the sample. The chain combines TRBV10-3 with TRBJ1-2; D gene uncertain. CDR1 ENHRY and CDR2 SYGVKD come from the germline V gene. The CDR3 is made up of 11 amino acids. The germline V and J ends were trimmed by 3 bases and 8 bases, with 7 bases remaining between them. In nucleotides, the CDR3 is TGTGCCATCAGTGAAGGAGGCGGCTACACCTTC. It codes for CAISEGGGYTF.

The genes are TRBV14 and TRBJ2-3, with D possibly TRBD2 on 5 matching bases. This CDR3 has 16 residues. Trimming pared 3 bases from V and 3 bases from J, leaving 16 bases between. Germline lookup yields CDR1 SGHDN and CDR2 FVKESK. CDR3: CASSHGWLARTDTQYF. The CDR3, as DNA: TGTGCCAGCAGCCACGGGTGGTTAGCGCGAACAGATACGCAGTATTTT. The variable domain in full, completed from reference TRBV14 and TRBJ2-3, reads EAGVTQFPSHSVIEKGQTVTLRCDPISGHDNLYWYRRVMGKEIKFLLHFVKESKQDESGMPNNRFLAERTGGTYSTLKVQPAELEDSGVYFCASSHGWLARTDTQYFGPGTRLTVL.

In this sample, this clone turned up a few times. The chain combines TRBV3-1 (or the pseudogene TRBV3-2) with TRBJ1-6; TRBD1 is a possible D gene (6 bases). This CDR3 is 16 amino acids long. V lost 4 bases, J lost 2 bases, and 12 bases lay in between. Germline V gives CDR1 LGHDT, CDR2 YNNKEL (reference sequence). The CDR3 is CASSRDRNAYNSPLHF. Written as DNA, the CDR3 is TGTGCCAGCAGCCGTGACAGGAATGCCTATAATTCACCCCTCCACTTT.

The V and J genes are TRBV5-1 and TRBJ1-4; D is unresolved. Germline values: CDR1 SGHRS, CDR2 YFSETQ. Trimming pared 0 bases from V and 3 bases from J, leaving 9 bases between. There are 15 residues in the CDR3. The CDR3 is CASSLAGIANEKLFF. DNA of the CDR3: TGCGCCAGCAGCTTGGCGGGTATCGCTAATGAAAAACTGTTTTTT.

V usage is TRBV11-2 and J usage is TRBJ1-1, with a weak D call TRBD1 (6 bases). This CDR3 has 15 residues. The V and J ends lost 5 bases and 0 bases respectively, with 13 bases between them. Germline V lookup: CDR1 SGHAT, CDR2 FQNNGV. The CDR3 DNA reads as TGTGCCAGCAGCACCCCCAGGACAGTGAACACTGAAGCTTTCTTT. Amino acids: CASSTPRTVNTEAFF.

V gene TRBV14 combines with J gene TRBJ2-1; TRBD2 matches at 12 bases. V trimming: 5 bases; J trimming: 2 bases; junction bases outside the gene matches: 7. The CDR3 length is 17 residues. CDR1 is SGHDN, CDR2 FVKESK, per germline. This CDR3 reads CASSYAGTSGPYNEQFF. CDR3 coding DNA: TGTGCCAGCAGCTACGCCGGGACTAGCGGGCCCTACAATGAGCAGTTCTTC.